A selection of T cell receptor beta chains follows, all from one sample in a study of control samples from healthy donors and cancer patients. Libraries were prepared by immunoSEQ multiplex PCR; TCRdb keeps only in-frame clonotypes and omits some of them. This sample has about 82,000 clones, with around 87% found just once. Sequenced input: blood. The receptor set was obtained from a man aged 45 to 65 in good health. Both conserved end residues are part of each CDR3. Fields, in order: CDR3 protein, CDR3 DNA, V gene, D gene, J gene, CDR3 length, clone size. D genes are given only for firm matches. The size field is filled for only some rows; it gives once, few, many or a size class.

CDR3: CAISSGRAFGTDTQYF; DNA: TGTGCCATCAGTAGCGGGAGGGCCTTCGGGACAGATACGCAGTATTTT; V: TRBV10-3; D: TRBD2; J: TRBJ2-3; length: 16; size: NA
CDR3: CASSLVGLPNTEAFF; DNA: TGTGCCAGCAGCTTAGTGGGACTTCCGAACACTGAAGCTTTCTTT; V: TRBV13; D: NA; J: TRBJ1-1; length: 15; size: NA
CDR3: CASSQDPASSADTQYF; DNA: TGCGCCAGCAGCCAAGATCCGGCTAGTAGCGCAGATACGCAGTATTTT; V: TRBV4-3; D: NA; J: TRBJ2-3; length: 16; size: NA
CDR3: CASSDSGQGRDGYTF; DNA: TGTGCCAGCAGCGATTCGGGACAGGGCAGGGATGGCTACACCTTC; V: TRBV6-5; D: TRBD1; J: TRBJ1-2; length: 15; size: few
CDR3: CASSLGVWSSTDTQYF; DNA: TGTGCCAGCAGCTTGGGGGTATGGTCGAGCACAGATACGCAGTATTTT; V: TRBV5-5; D: NA; J: TRBJ2-3; length: 16; size: NA
CDR3: CASRPGSSRGYTF; DNA: TGTGCCAGCAGGCCGGGTTCATCAAGGGGCTACACCTTC; V: TRBV28; D: NA; J: TRBJ1-2; length: 13; size: once
CDR3: CASSLTHLDYGYTF; DNA: TGTGCCAGTAGCCTGACACACCTCGATTATGGCTACACCTTC; V: TRBV19; D: NA; J: TRBJ1-2; length: 14; size: NA
CDR3: CASSHWGPDTQYF; DNA: TGTGCCAGCAGCCATTGGGGCCCAGATACGCAGTATTTT; V: TRBV3-1/TRBV3-2; D: NA; J: TRBJ2-3; length: 13; size: NA
CDR3: CASRAEGHQPQHF; DNA: TGTGCCAGTAGAGCCGAGGGGCATCAGCCCCAGCATTTT; V: TRBV19; D: NA; J: TRBJ1-5; length: 13; size: NA
CDR3: CSVMTQGARYHGYTF; DNA: TGCAGCGTGATGACGCAGGGGGCGCGATACCATGGCTACACCTTC; V: TRBV29-1; D: TRBD1; J: TRBJ1-2; length: 15; size: NA
CDR3: CASSRQDGNTIYF; DNA: TGTGCCAGCAGCAGACAGGACGGAAACACCATATATTTT; V: TRBV6-6; D: NA; J: TRBJ1-3; length: 13; size: few
CDR3: CASRPRVAKNIQYF; DNA: TGTGCCAGCAGACCTCGAGTAGCCAAAAACATTCAGTACTTC; V: TRBV6-5; D: NA; J: TRBJ2-4; length: 14; size: NA
CDR3: CASSPSLEGYTF; DNA: TGTGCCAGCTCACCATCTTTAGAAGGCTACACCTTC; V: TRBV18; D: NA; J: TRBJ1-2; length: 12; size: NA
CDR3: CASSLVSGQPQHF; DNA: TGCGCCAGCAGCTTGGTTTCCGGGCAGCCCCAGCATTTT; V: TRBV5-1; D: NA; J: TRBJ1-5; length: 13; size: NA
CDR3: CASSIGQGSLPLHF; DNA: TGTGCCAGTAGTATTGGACAGGGGAGTCTTCCCCTCCACTTT; V: TRBV19; D: TRBD1; J: TRBJ1-6; length: 14; size: NA
CDR3: CASSVAGSDTQYF; DNA: TGTGCCAGCAGCGTAGCAGGTTCAGATACGCAGTATTTT; V: TRBV9; D: NA; J: TRBJ2-3; length: 13; size: NA
CDR3: CASSLATIRADYGYTF; DNA: TGTGCCAGCAGCTTAGCGACGATCAGGGCCGACTATGGCTACACCTTC; V: TRBV7-2; D: NA; J: TRBJ1-2; length: 16; size: NA
CDR3: CASSVGGLGRFNEQFF; DNA: TGTGCCAGCAGCGTAGGAGGGTTGGGACGATTCAATGAGCAGTTCTTC; V: TRBV9; D: NA; J: TRBJ2-1; length: 16; size: NA
CDR3: CATSDGGTNQPQHF; DNA: TGTGCCACCAGTGATGGGGGGACCAATCAGCCCCAGCATTTT; V: TRBV24-1; D: NA; J: TRBJ1-5; length: 14; size: NA
CDR3: CASSPHRGYTGELFF; DNA: TGTGCCAGCAGCCCACATCGGGGGTACACCGGGGAGCTGTTTTTT; V: TRBV3-1/TRBV3-2; D: NA; J: TRBJ2-2; length: 15; size: NA
CDR3: CASSQDWEPRELFF; DNA: TGCGCCAGCAGCCAAGATTGGGAACCCCGGGAGCTGTTTTTT; V: TRBV4-3; D: NA; J: TRBJ2-2; length: 14; size: NA
CDR3: CASSSLMNTEAFF; DNA: TGTGCCAGCAGCTCGCTTATGAACACTGAAGCTTTCTTT; V: TRBV5-5; D: NA; J: TRBJ1-1; length: 13; size: NA
CDR3: CASSSTWNEQFF; DNA: TGTGCCAGCAGCTCGACTTGGAATGAGCAGTTCTTC; V: TRBV7-8; D: NA; J: TRBJ2-1; length: 12; size: NA
CDR3: CAWTLPGQSKRYGNTIYF; DNA: TGTGCCTGGACCCTTCCGGGACAGTCCAAGAGATATGGAAACACCATATATTTT; V: TRBV30; D: TRBD1; J: TRBJ1-3; length: 18; size: NA
CDR3: CASSQASRGGNTEAFF; DNA: TGTGCCAGCAGCCAAGCATCCAGGGGGGGGAACACTGAAGCTTTCTTT; V: TRBV4-2; D: TRBD1; J: TRBJ1-1; length: 16; size: NA
CDR3: CAISESSGLGEQFF; DNA: TGTGCCATCAGTGAGTCTAGCGGGCTTGGTGAGCAGTTCTTC; V: TRBV10-3; D: TRBD2; J: TRBJ2-1; length: 14; size: NA
CDR3: CAWTLDSVNTEAFF; DNA: TGTGCCTGGACTCTGGACAGCGTGAACACTGAAGCTTTCTTT; V: TRBV30; D: NA; J: TRBJ1-1; length: 14; size: NA
CDR3: CASSRIGGLPGGYTF; DNA: TGTGCCAGCAGCCGGATTGGGGGCCTTCCGGGTGGCTACACCTTC; V: TRBV7-2; D: NA; J: TRBJ1-2; length: 15; size: NA
CDR3: CASSFGLAGVLGKETQYF; DNA: TGTGCCAGCAGCTTCGGACTAGCGGGAGTATTAGGAAAGGAGACCCAGTACTTC; V: TRBV7-9; D: TRBD2; J: TRBJ2-5; length: 18; size: NA
CDR3: CASSPPGQGASYNSPLHF; DNA: TGTGCCAGCTCACCACCGGGGCAGGGGGCCTCCTATAATTCACCCCTCCACTTT; V: TRBV18; D: TRBD1; J: TRBJ1-6; length: 18; size: NA
CDR3: CASSQRRETQYF; DNA: TGTGCCAGCAGCCAAAGGCGAGAGACCCAGTACTTC; V: TRBV3-1/TRBV3-2; D: NA; J: TRBJ2-5; length: 12; size: NA
CDR3: CASSRPHAGATNEKLFF; DNA: TGCGCCAGCAGCCGGCCTCATGCGGGGGCAACTAATGAAAAACTGTTTTTT; V: TRBV4-3; D: NA; J: TRBJ1-4; length: 17; size: NA
CDR3: CASSLFRVKETQYF; DNA: TGTGCCAGCAGCTTGTTTAGGGTGAAAGAGACCCAGTACTTC; V: TRBV5-6; D: NA; J: TRBJ2-5; length: 14; size: NA
CDR3: CASSDGRGGYNEQFF; DNA: TGTGCCAGCAGTGATGGGCGGGGAGGGTACAATGAGCAGTTCTTC; V: TRBV2; D: TRBD2; J: TRBJ2-1; length: 15; size: NA
CDR3: CATGDTEAFF; DNA: TGTGCCACAGGGGACACTGAAGCTTTCTTT; V: TRBV6-1; D: NA; J: TRBJ1-1; length: 10; size: NA
CDR3: CASSLWDFYNEQFF; DNA: TGTGCCAGCAGCCTCTGGGACTTCTACAATGAGCAGTTCTTC; V: TRBV11-1; D: NA; J: TRBJ2-1; length: 14; size: once
CDR3: CASSLDPYEQYF; DNA: TGTGCCAGCAGCTTAGACCCCTACGAGCAGTACTTC; V: TRBV11-2; D: NA; J: TRBJ2-7; length: 12; size: NA
CDR3: CSVVGQQETQYF; DNA: TGCAGCGTTGTAGGTCAGCAAGAGACCCAGTACTTC; V: TRBV29-1; D: NA; J: TRBJ2-5; length: 12; size: once
CDR3: CASSFTSYEQYF; DNA: TGTGCCAGCAGCTTTACTTCCTACGAGCAGTACTTC; V: TRBV5-6; D: NA; J: TRBJ2-7; length: 12; size: once
CDR3: CASSLFPGLNTGELFF; DNA: TGCGCCAGCAGCTTGTTTCCAGGACTGAACACCGGGGAGCTGTTTTTT; V: TRBV5-1; D: NA; J: TRBJ2-2; length: 16; size: NA
CDR3: CATTRGPDPTDTQYF; DNA: TGTGCCACCACCCGAGGCCCAGATCCCACAGATACGCAGTATTTT; V: TRBV24-1; D: NA; J: TRBJ2-3; length: 15; size: NA
CDR3: CASSIGTGSNQPQHF; DNA: TGTGCCAGTAGTATCGGTACAGGTAGCAATCAGCCCCAGCATTTT; V: TRBV19; D: NA; J: TRBJ1-5; length: 15; size: NA
CDR3: CASTGRTEAFF; DNA: TGTGCCAGCACTGGACGGACTGAAGCTTTCTTT; V: TRBV6-6; D: NA; J: TRBJ1-1; length: 11; size: NA
CDR3: CASSKYVRFWQLATQYF; DNA: TGTGCCAGCAGCAAATACGTTCGATTTTGGCAGCTTGCGACCCAGTACTTC; V: TRBV21-1; D: NA; J: TRBJ2-5; length: 17; size: NA
CDR3: CASSLQGTNTGELFF; DNA: TGCGCCAGCAGCTTGCAGGGTACGAACACCGGGGAGCTGTTTTTT; V: TRBV5-1; D: NA; J: TRBJ2-2; length: 15; size: NA
CDR3: CASSRGENTEAFF; DNA: TGTGCCAGCAGTCGGGGGGAGAACACTGAAGCTTTCTTT; V: TRBV2; D: NA; J: TRBJ1-1; length: 13; size: NA
CDR3: CASTKLGRTEAFF; DNA: TGTGCCAGCACCAAGTTGGGAAGAACTGAAGCTTTCTTT; V: TRBV6-5; D: NA; J: TRBJ1-1; length: 13; size: NA
CDR3: CASSPLRGEQFF; DNA: TGTGCCAGCAGCCCCCTCCGGGGTGAGCAGTTCTTC; V: TRBV13; D: NA; J: TRBJ2-1; length: 12; size: NA
CDR3: CASSLGGLAGGDTQYF; DNA: TGCGCCAGCAGCTTGGGGGGACTAGCGGGAGGAGATACGCAGTATTTT; V: TRBV5-1; D: TRBD2; J: TRBJ2-3; length: 16; size: NA
CDR3: CASSKPGLNTDTQYF; DNA: TGTGCCAGCAGCAAACCGGGACTAAACACAGATACGCAGTATTTT; V: TRBV3-1/TRBV3-2; D: TRBD2; J: TRBJ2-3; length: 15; size: NA
CDR3: CASSWSGNSGNTIYF; DNA: TGTGCCAGCAGCTGGTCGGGGAATTCAGGAAACACCATATATTTT; V: TRBV11-3; D: NA; J: TRBJ1-3; length: 15; size: NA
CDR3: CAISEPRERLRNTEAFF; DNA: TGTGCCATCAGTGAGCCGCGGGAACGGCTGAGGAACACTGAAGCTTTCTTT; V: TRBV10-3; D: NA; J: TRBJ1-1; length: 17; size: once
CDR3: CASSLDHRGFTTEAFF; DNA: TGTGCCAGCAGCTTAGATCACCGGGGCTTTACCACTGAAGCTTTCTTT; V: TRBV7-2; D: NA; J: TRBJ1-1; length: 16; size: NA
CDR3: CASSLSGTSGWRGELFF; DNA: TGTGCCAGCAGCCTCTCCGGGACTAGCGGTTGGAGGGGGGAGCTGTTTTTT; V: TRBV4-2; D: TRBD2; J: TRBJ2-2; length: 17; size: NA